The sequence of this TCR beta chain was determined in a study of PD-1 blockade in classical Hodgkin lymphoma. Overall study: Patients were dosed intravenously with nivolumab at 3 mg/kg every 2 weeks.

All trial patients relapsed after autologous stem cell transplantation. Details on this clone: Its matching antigen is unknown.

The protocol was immunoSEQ multiplex PCR, while the TCRdb copy is restricted to in-frame clones and leaves out a portion. The sample records some 84,000 clones, 75% to 90% being singletons. Trimming pared 2 bases from V and 0 bases from J, leaving 8 bases between. The CDR3 spans 15 residues. CDR1 is MGHDK, CDR2 SYGVNS, per germline. Study-wide findings and caveats: TCR diversity at baseline was reported to be reduced in newly diagnosed patients relative to healthy donors.

The TCR sequence derives from a human donor with classical Hodgkin lymphoma. The chain uses TRBV25-1 and TRBJ1-3, with unresolved D. The specimen comprised peripheral blood mononuclear cells (PBMCs), sampled at baseline. The CDR3 here is CASSEQRSSGNTIYF. The CDR3 nucleotides read TGTGCCAGCAGTGAACAGAGATCCTCTGGAAACACCATATATTTT. The entire variable domain, with the rest obtained from reference TRBV25-1 and TRBJ1-3, is as follows: EADIYQTPRYLVIGTGKKITLECSQTMGHDKMYWYQQDPGMELHLIHYSYGVNSTEKGDLSSESTVSRIRTEHFPLTLESARPSHTSQYLCASSEQRSSGNTIYFGEGSWLTVV.